The T cell receptor (beta chain) under discussion was sequenced for a study of cytomegalovirus exposure and HLA in healthy donors. Study information: An earlier analysis identified approximately 120 million unique TCR beta sequences in 150 million to 200 million T cells. Study-level points and caveats: The study labeled around 160 TCR beta chains cytomegalovirus-associated.

To note about this clone: As yet, its antigen is unknown. A much larger clone differs by one base, so this may be a read error.

PCR used 60 Vbeta primers and 13 Jbeta primers. The table came from immunoSEQ multiplex PCR; TCRdb's copy has only in-frame clones and leaves some out. In the table there are around 120,000 clones, under 85% of which are singletons. The CDR3 covers 15 residues. Looked up from germline, CDR1 is SGHRS and CDR2 is YFSETQ. The study sampled nominally healthy donors, though unrecorded immune exposures were likely. The rearrangement links TRBV5-1 to TRBJ2-2, with TRBD2 as a possible D gene (6 bases). Material for sequencing was PBMCs. This TCR was recovered from a boy aged 5-17 years in good health and CMV-seronegative. CDR3 protein: CASSLDGTFTGEPFF. CDR3 coding DNA: TGCGCCAGCAGCTTGGATGGGACTTTCACCGGGGAGCCGTTTTTT.